This TCR beta chain was retrieved from a study of preoperative IRX-2 immunotherapy in early breast cancer. V dropped 5 bases and J dropped 8 bases, with 24 bases sitting between them. Per the germline V gene, CDR1 is SSHAT and CDR2 is FNYEAQ (reference sequence). The CDR3 has 16 amino acids. Treatment here: preoperative locoregional IRX-2 cytokine immunotherapy. Preoperative locoregional IRX-2 cytokine immunotherapy was tested in the phase Ib source study. Using immunoSEQ multiplex PCR, the repertoire was profiled, and TCRdb retains in-frame clones only, with some absent. This sample has some 35,000 clones, with around 82% found just once.

Specimen: lymph node tissue, collected after IRX-2 immunotherapy. The rearrangement links TRBV7-7 to TRBJ1-2; possibly TRBD1 for D (5 bases). The receptor comes from a human donor with breast cancer. The CDR3 loop is CASSTRQPWDSGGYTF. For the CDR3, the DNA is TGTGCCAGCAGCACCCGACAGCCTTGGGATTCTGGGGGCTACACCTTC. The complete variable domain, with remaining parts taken from reference TRBV7-7 and TRBJ1-2, reads GAGVSQSPRYKVTKRGQDVTLRCDPISSHATLYWYQQALGQGPEFLTYFNYEAQPDKSGLPSDRFSAERPEGSISTLTIQRTEQRDSAMYRCASSTRQPWDSGGYTFGSGTRLTVV.